This entry is about one TCR beta chain. Antigen: not known. The sample comes from a study of CXCR3-negative and CXCR3-positive naive CD8 T cells. Study-level background: Per-library TRB read counts averaged about 1.5 +/- 0.3 million, adding up to some 150 million in total.

The authors prepared UMI-labeled TRB cDNA libraries by 5' RACE. TCRdb re-called the 5' RACE reads; every CDR3 protein appears as one record, without DNA. The listing contains 20,000 to 30,000 distinct CDR3 sequences. Germline V gives CDR1 MNHEY, CDR2 SVGEGT. The CDR3 has 14 amino acids. Overall study findings and caveats: Both naive subsets had comparably high diversity; memory CD8+ cells much lower. Surface CD5 was comparable between naive subsets; TCR strength was inferred from TRB CDR3 properties.

The receptor's source is a human donor in good health. Some clones in this sample may be carry-over from other donors' samples. This rearrangement joins TRBV6-2 or TRBV6-3 to TRBJ2-1; TCRdb returns TRBD1, unconfirmable since there is no DNA. The sample consisted of naive CXCR3- CD8+ T cells from blood. Subset in this sample: CD45RO-CCR7+CD27+CD95- naive CD8+ T cells lacking CXCR3 (TNR3-). The CDR3 protein is CASTGQGFVHEQFF.